This TCR beta chain stems from a study of T cell responses to AZD1222 COVID-19 vaccine. Generated by immunoSEQ multiplex PCR, the TCRdb table keeps only in-frame clones and is missing some. The profile shows over 150,000 clones, roughly 90% of them singletons. Germline V gene lookup returns CDR1 MDHEN and CDR2 SYDVKM. V lost 3 bases to trimming and J lost 1 base, with 12 bases between them. The CDR3 consists of 16 residues. The rearrangement links TRBV28 to TRBJ1-4; unclear D gene. This receptor was taken from an adult who received the AZD1222 COVID-19 vaccine. The sample here was peripheral blood, taken 28 days after the second AZD1222 dose. In DNA, the CDR3 is TGTGCCAGCAGTTTTTTTCGACGCCAAACTAATGAAAAACTGTTTTTT. Amino acid sequence: CASSFFRRQTNEKLFF. Supplemented by reference TRBV28 and TRBJ1-4, the full variable domain reads DVKVTQSSRYLVKRTGEKVFLECVQDMDHENMFWYRQDPGLGLRLIYFSYDVKMKEKGDIPEGYSVSREKKERFSLILESASTNQTSMYLCASSFFRRQTNEKLFFGSGTQLSVL.